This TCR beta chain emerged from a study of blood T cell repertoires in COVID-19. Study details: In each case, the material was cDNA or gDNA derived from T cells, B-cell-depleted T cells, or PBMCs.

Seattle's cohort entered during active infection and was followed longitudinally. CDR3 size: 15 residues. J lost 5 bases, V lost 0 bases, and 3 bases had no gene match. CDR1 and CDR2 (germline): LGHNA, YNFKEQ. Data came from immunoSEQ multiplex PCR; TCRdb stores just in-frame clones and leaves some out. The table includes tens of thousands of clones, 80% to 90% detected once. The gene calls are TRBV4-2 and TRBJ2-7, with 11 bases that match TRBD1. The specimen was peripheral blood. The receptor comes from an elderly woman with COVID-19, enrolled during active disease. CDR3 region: CASSQDRGQGDEQYF. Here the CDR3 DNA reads TGTGCCAGCAGCCAAGACCGGGGACAGGGGGACGAGCAGTACTTC.